The 4 T cell receptor beta chains listed next were all sequenced from one sample in a study of T cell responses to AZD1222 COVID-19 vaccine. Repertoires were generated with immunoSEQ multiplex PCR, while TCRdb's copy carries only in-frame clones and drops some. This sample has about 120,000 clones; 89% occur once, and the top ten carry 5% to 7.5%. The material was peripheral blood, obtained on day 0 of AZD1222 vaccination. These receptors all stem from an adult in good health.

This chain links TRBV5-8 with TRBJ1-1; D is unresolved. The CDR3 runs 9 residues. The ends were cut back, 9 bases at V and 12 bases at J, with 12 bases in the middle. Germline V gene lookup returns CDR1 SGHTS and CDR2 YDEGEE. The CDR3 bases are TGTGCCACCCGGAGTTTGACTTTCTTT. Protein product: CATRSLTFF.

The chain combines TRBV9 with TRBJ2-1; 8 positions match TRBD2. This CDR3 contains 17 residues. Trimming cost V 4 bases and J 8 bases; bases outside gene matches: 17. The germline gives CDR1 SGDLS, CDR2 YYNGEE. The CDR3 nucleotides read TGTGCCAGCAGCCCCCGGGGGAGGTCGGGGGGGCCCCATGAGCAGTTCTTC. The encoded protein is CASSPRGRSGGPHEQFF.

V and J are TRBV6-5 and TRBJ1-5; 7 bases are shared with TRBD1. From germline, CDR1 is MNHEY and CDR2 SVGAGI. Germline trimming cut 5 bases from V and 11 bases from J; bases unmatched to any gene: 6. This CDR3 comprises 12 residues. Here the CDR3 reads CASSRTGEAQHF. CDR3 nucleotides: TGTGCCAGCAGTCGAACAGGGGAGGCCCAGCATTTT.

This clone is a singleton in its sample. The chain carries TRBV7-9 and TRBJ1-2, with a tentative D call TRBD1 (5 bases). This CDR3 has 14 residues. The germline V gene has CDR1 SEHNR and CDR2 FQNEAQ (reference sequence). Trimming took 5 bases from V and 10 from J, leaving 20 bases between them. CDR3 protein: CASSPEGTVVVYTF. In DNA, the CDR3 is TGTGCCAGCAGCCCAGAAGGGACGGTCGTAGTCTACACCTTC.